The next 10 T cell receptor beta chains were all read from a single sample in a study of blood T cell repertoires in COVID-19. The table came from immunoSEQ multiplex PCR; TCRdb's copy has only in-frame clones and leaves some out. Seen here are 35,000 to 50,000 clones, about four fifths observed once, and the top ten hold less than 25%. Sequenced: peripheral blood. These receptors all come from a human donor with acute or convalescent COVID-19. The donor label of this sample is uncertain.

The chain joins TRBV10-3 to TRBJ2-2, with 7 nucleotides matching TRBD1. The CDR3 contains 17 residues. CDR1 and CDR2 (germline): ENHRY, SYGVKD. V lost 7 bases and J lost 4; bases outside the gene matches: 15. CDR3 nucleotides: TGTGCCATCAAAAATCCGGGTGAGGCAGGGGGCACCGGGGAGCTGTTTTTT. Its translation: CAIKNPGEAGGTGELFF.

The rearrangement uses TRBV9 and TRBJ1-1, with 9 bases matching TRBD1. CDR3 size: 16 residues. Germline CDR1 reads SGDLS; CDR2 reads YYNGEE. J lost 5 bases, V lost 0 bases, and 8 bases had no gene match. Here the CDR3 reads CASSVVGQGYETEAFF. The CDR3 coding sequence is TGTGCCAGCAGCGTAGTTGGACAGGGGTACGAGACTGAAGCTTTCTTT.

This chain joins TRBV3-1 (or the pseudogene TRBV3-2) and TRBJ1-4; no definite D call. The germline V and J ends were trimmed by 1 base and 15 bases, with 9 bases remaining between them. This CDR3 comprises 11 residues. The V gene's germline CDR1 is LGHDT and CDR2 YNNKEL (reference sequence). The CDR3 reads CASSQGSRMFF. The CDR3 region has the DNA TGTGCCAGCAGCCAAGGAAGTAGAATGTTTTTT.

The V call is TRBV5-1, the J call TRBJ1-5, with D unresolved. V lost 2 bases and J 0 bases, leaving 12 bases between the germline ends. The CDR3 is made up of 16 amino acids. Germline V gives CDR1 SGHRS, CDR2 YFSETQ. CDR3 nucleotides: TGCGCCAGCAGCTTATCGGGAAGCTATAGCAATCAGCCCCAGCATTTT. Translating it yields CASSLSGSYSNQPQHF.

CDR3 amino acids: CASSAEDRVVSFF. In DNA form, the CDR3 reads TGTGCCAGCAGCGCCGAGGACAGGGTGGTTAGTTTCTTT. The chain combines TRBV5-5 with TRBJ1-1, with 8 bases lining up with TRBD1. This CDR3 contains 13 residues. Germline V gene data show CDR1 as SGHKS and CDR2 as YYEKEE (reference sequence). Trimming removed 4 bases from V and 13 bases from J; junction bases left unmatched: 12.

The rearrangement uses TRBV7-2 and TRBJ2-3, with a possible D match to TRBD1 (7 bases). The length of the CDR3 is 15 residues. Between the trimmed V and J ends, which lost 1 base and 10 bases, there was a span of 18 bases. Germline CDR1 SGHTA, CDR2 FQGNSA. CDR3 sequence (DNA): TGTGCCAGCAGCTTAGGGGGAGGACAGGCAAGGCCGCAGTATTTT. Encoded protein: CASSLGGGQARPQYF.

The rearrangement links TRBV2 to TRBJ2-5; D unresolved. Trimming left V 8 bases short and J 3 bases short, with 4 bases between. Germline CDR1 and CDR2: SNHLY and FYNNEI. CDR3 length: 10 amino acids. The DNA for the CDR3 is TGTGCCAGCGGAGAAGAGACCCAGTACTTC. The encoded protein is CASGEETQYF.

Remarks on this clone: This specimen includes other DNA sequences encoding the same CDR3. The J gene is TRBJ1-5, the V gene TRBV15; TRBD1 aligns across 7 bases. The V gene's germline CDR1 is LNHNV and CDR2 YYDKDF (reference sequence). The V and J ends lost 6 bases and 4 bases, in that order; junction bases with no gene match: 6. The CDR3 contains 14 residues. CDR3 protein: CATSRPGGNQPQHF. Here the CDR3 DNA reads TGTGCCACCAGTCGTCCAGGGGGGAATCAGCCCCAGCATTTT.

In DNA, the CDR3 is TGTGCCAGCAGCCCGGGACAGGGAAACTATGGCTACACCTTC. As protein: CASSPGQGNYGYTF. V and J are TRBV11-2 and TRBJ1-2; 9 bases align to TRBD1. CDR3 size: 14 residues. In germline, CDR1 is SGHAT, CDR2 FQNNGV. With 5 bases clipped from V and 2 bases from J, the junction kept 3 bases outside the gene matches.

The chain links TRBV28 to TRBJ1-2; 12 bases are a match to TRBD1. Per germline, CDR1 MDHEN and CDR2 SYDVKM. Trimming took 2 bases from V and 3 from J; bases not matched to a gene: 1. The CDR3 is made up of 15 amino acids. The CDR3 protein is CASSLGTGGDYGYTF. The CDR3 DNA follows: TGTGCCAGCAGTTTAGGGACAGGGGGCGACTATGGCTACACCTTC.